This T cell receptor (beta chain) was documented in a study of blood T cell repertoires in COVID-19. At the level of the study: Samples of COVID-19 (acute and convalescent) were obtained from the United States, Italy and Spain. PBMCs, B-cell-depleted T cells, or T cells provided the cDNA or gDNA that made up the material.

Repertoires were generated with immunoSEQ multiplex PCR, while TCRdb's copy carries only in-frame clones and drops some. The sample comprises 250,000 to 350,000 clones, about four fifths of which are singletons, and over 1.3% rests with the top ten. The Seattle patients joined while their infection was active and were tracked longitudinally afterward. The sequence came from a human donor with COVID-19, enrolled during active disease. The donor label of this sample is uncertain. Material for sequencing was peripheral blood.

In nucleotides, the CDR3 is TGTGCCAGCAGCCCCCAGGGGCGGCCGGGGGGAAAACTGTTTTTT. Translating gives CASSPQGRPGGKLFF. The chain recombines TRBV3-1 (or the pseudogene TRBV3-2) with TRBJ1-4, with D tentatively TRBD1 (6 bases). The CDR3 length is 15 residues. Trimming removed 4 bases at V and 10 bases at J, with 19 bases between. CDR1 is LGHDT and CDR2 is YNNKEL in the germline V gene (reference sequence).